This TCR beta chain was sequenced in a study of T cells after posttransplantation cyclophosphamide. Study results and limitations: Donor-recipient repertoire similarity was low at 1-2 months, rising over year one.

Assay used: immunoSEQ multiplex PCR; TCRdb lists only in-frame clones, some missing. The sample has 50,000 to 60,000 clones, around 94% seen once; the top ten hold about 3.1%. As for this clone: What it recognizes is unknown.

Germline CDR1 SGHDN, CDR2 FVKESK. CDR3 length equals 17 residues. V lost 3 bases to trimming and J lost 6 bases, with 22 bases between them. On the day of bone marrow donation, the related graft donor provided peripheral blood. The V gene is TRBV14, the J gene TRBJ2-3, with a tentative D call TRBD2 (6 bases). The sample consisted of PBMCs. This TCR was recovered from a woman in her twenties or thirties in good health and a related stem cell transplant donor. The CDR3 DNA reads TGTGCCAGCAGCCACCTCCGGGCGGGGCTATCGGGGGATACGCAGTATTTT. Its protein is CASSHLRAGLSGDTQYF.